The 32 T cell receptor beta chains below all came from one sample that was sequenced in a study of blood T cell repertoires in COVID-19. Clones were read by immunoSEQ multiplex PCR, and TCRdb kept only the in-frame ones, dropping some. The sample carries approximately 160,000 clones, approximately 82% recorded once. The sequenced sample was PBMCs or T cells enriched from blood (not recorded which). These receptors all stem from a woman aged 50 to 65 who had recovered from COVID-19.

The chain employs TRBV29-1 and TRBJ1-1; D unresolved. V was trimmed by 4 bases and J by 2 bases, leaving 5 bases between them. This CDR3 comprises 11 residues. Germline V gene lookup returns CDR1 SQVTM and CDR2 ANQGSEA. The CDR3 DNA reads as TGCAGCGTTGTCCTTAACACTGAAGCTTTCTTT. This encodes CSVVLNTEAFF.

The chain couples TRBV3-1 (or the pseudogene TRBV3-2) to TRBJ1-6; TRBD1 is a possible D gene (6 bases). This CDR3 contains 17 residues. Germline values: CDR1 LGHDT, CDR2 YNNKEL (reference sequence). Trimming took off 0 bases at V and 7 bases at J, with 16 bases between the two ends. The CDR3 protein is CASSQDGAGALNSPLHF. The CDR3 bases are TGTGCCAGCAGCCAAGATGGGGCGGGGGCGCTCAATTCACCCCTCCACTTT.

This clone was seen once. V usage is TRBV20-1 and J usage is TRBJ1-1; D might be TRBD1 (6 bases). The CDR3 consists of 12 residues. V was shortened by 3 bases and J by 8 bases, with 13 bases between the two germline ends. Germline CDR1 is DFQATT and CDR2 is SNEGSKA (reference sequence). CDR3 DNA sequence: TGCAGTGCTAGTAGGGGGGGATGGGAAGCTTTCTTT. Its translation is CSASRGGWEAFF.

The rearrangement joins TRBV7-2 to TRBJ2-2; a possible D gene is TRBD2 (5 bases). Germline V gene sequence: CDR1 SGHTA, CDR2 FQGNSA. The CDR3 is made up of 13 amino acids. Trimming removed 5 bases from V and 6 bases from J, with 10 bases in between. CDR3 loop: CASSPPAAGELFF. In nucleotides, the CDR3 is TGTGCCAGCAGCCCACCAGCGGCCGGGGAGCTGTTTTTT.

The chain couples TRBV9 to TRBJ1-2; D may be TRBD1 (6 bases). Per germline, CDR1 SGDLS and CDR2 YYNGEE. The CDR3 consists of 16 residues. V lost 4 bases, J lost 7 bases, and 23 bases lay in between. CDR3 bases: TGTGCCAGCAGCACCCAATCCGGGACACGGCTAGGTGGCTACACCTTC. The encoded protein is CASSTQSGTRLGGYTF. The full variable domain, completed using reference TRBV9 and TRBJ1-2, is DSGVTQTPKHLITATGQRVTLRCSPRSGDLSVYWYQQSLDQGLQFLIQYYNGEERAKGNILERFSAQQFPDLHSELNLSSLELGDSALYFCASSTQSGTRLGGYTFGSGTRLTVV.

This CDR3 reads CASSSRTGGTRNEQFF. For the CDR3, the DNA is TGTGCCAGCAGCAGCAGGACAGGGGGCACGCGGAATGAGCAGTTCTTC. This rearrangement joins TRBV5-6 to TRBJ2-1; 11 bases match TRBD1. This CDR3 has 16 amino acids. In germline, CDR1 is SGHDT, CDR2 YYEEEE. Unmatched junction bases numbered 10, after V lost 4 bases and J lost 7 bases.

The chain recombines TRBV3-1 (or the pseudogene TRBV3-2) with TRBJ2-3; tentatively, D is TRBD1 (5 bases). The CDR3 is made up of 19 amino acids. Germline CDR1 and CDR2: LGHDT and YNNKEL (reference sequence). V lost 0 bases to trimming and J lost 0 bases, with 19 bases between them. The CDR3 region is CASSQDGIGAQSSTDTQYF. The CDR3, as DNA: TGTGCCAGCAGCCAAGATGGGATAGGGGCACAATCTAGCACAGATACGCAGTATTTT.

V usage is TRBV29-1 and J usage is TRBJ1-5, with 8 bases aligning to TRBD1. J lost 2 bases, V lost 4 bases, and 4 bases had no gene match. The V gene's germline CDR1 is SQVTM and CDR2 ANQGSEA. The CDR3 runs to 14 residues. Here the CDR3 reads CSVVDRAGNQPQHF. The CDR3, as DNA: TGCAGCGTTGTGGACAGGGCGGGCAATCAGCCCCAGCATTTT. Together with reference TRBV29-1 and TRBJ1-5, the CDR3 gives the full variable domain: SAVISQKPSRDICQRGTSLTIQCQVDSQVTMMFWYRQQPGQSLTLIATANQGSEATYESGFVIDKFPISRPNLTFSTLTVSNMSPEDSSIYLCSVVDRAGNQPQHFGDGTRLSIL.

J is TRBJ2-3 and V is TRBV4-3; TRBD2 agrees at 8 bases. Germline CDR1 and CDR2: LGHNA and YSLEER. The CDR3 loop spans 18 amino acids. J was trimmed by 4 bases and V by 0 bases; bases with no gene match: 12. CDR3 residues: CASSQDHGGQRESDTQYF. Here the CDR3 DNA reads TGCGCCAGCAGCCAAGATCACGGGGGGCAGCGGGAGTCAGATACGCAGTATTTT.

V usage is TRBV7-2 and J usage is TRBJ1-3; D unclear. The CDR3 has 14 residues. V gave up 3 bases and J gave up 0 bases, with 6 bases separating them. Per the germline V gene, CDR1 is SGHTA and CDR2 is FQGNSA. The chain's CDR3 is CASSFRSSGNTIYF. In DNA form, the CDR3 reads TGTGCCAGCAGCTTTCGCAGCTCTGGAAACACCATATATTTT. Combining the CDR3 with reference TRBV7-2 and TRBJ1-3 gives the whole variable domain GAGVSQSPSNKVTEKGKDVELRCDPISGHTALYWYRQSLGQGLEFLIYFQGNSAPDKSGLPSDRFSAERTGGSVSTLTIQRTQQEDSAVYLCASSFRSSGNTIYFGEGSWLTVV.

This clone was observed a handful of times. V and J are TRBV10-3 and TRBJ2-7; no definite D call. V lost 5 bases to trimming and J lost 0 bases, with 5 bases between them. The CDR3 is 12 residues long. Germline V gene data show CDR1 as ENHRY and CDR2 as SYGVKD. The CDR3 DNA reads TGTGCCATCAGTCCCAGCTCCTACGAGCAGTACGTC. It is translated as CAISPSSYEQYV.

The CDR3 nucleotides are TGTGCCAGCAGTTACATAGCGCGCTCCTACAATGAGCAGTTCTTC. This encodes CASSYIARSYNEQFF. The genes are TRBV6-5 and TRBJ2-1; a possible D gene is TRBD2 (5 bases). Trimming removed 2 bases from V and 0 bases from J, with 8 bases in between. Germline CDR1 and CDR2: MNHEY and SVGAGI. The CDR3 covers 15 residues.

The chain couples TRBV4-3 to TRBJ1-2; D is uncertain. Trimming left V 0 bases short and J 7 bases short, with 6 bases between. Germline CDR1 and CDR2: LGHNA and YSLEER. CDR3 length equals 12 residues. This chain's CDR3 is CASSQDRRGYTF. DNA of the CDR3: TGCGCCAGCAGCCAAGACAGGCGTGGCTACACCTTC.

This chain connects TRBV18 to TRBJ1-2, with 7 bases that match TRBD1. There are 14 residues in the CDR3. From germline, CDR1 is KGHSH and CDR2 LQKENI. The V gene end was trimmed by 6 bases and the J gene end by 6 bases; junction bases not matched to a gene: 10. In DNA, the CDR3 is TGTGCCAGCTCGACACGTCGGGACAGTGATGGCTACACCTTC. This translates into CASSTRRDSDGYTF.

The rearrangement joins TRBV28 to TRBJ1-1; D might be TRBD1 (6 bases). V gave up 2 bases and J gave up 11 bases, with 15 bases separating them. There are 13 residues in the CDR3. Germline V lookup: CDR1 MDHEN, CDR2 SYDVKM. The CDR3 region has the DNA TGTGCCAGCAGTTTACGGGGGGCGAAGAGGGCTTTCTTT. Translating it yields CASSLRGAKRAFF.

The genes are TRBV23-1 and TRBJ1-1; 10 nucleotides align to TRBD1. TRBV23-1 is noted as an ORF with a role that remains uncertain. V lost 7 bases and J lost 3; bases outside the gene matches: 5. The CDR3 has 14 residues. CDR3 nucleotide sequence: TGCGCCAGCATCCAGACAGGGGGCCACACTGAAGCTTTCTTT. This encodes CASIQTGGHTEAFF.

This sequence joins TRBV7-6 and TRBJ2-5, with D unresolved. The CDR3 extends over 14 amino acids. Germline values: CDR1 SGHVS, CDR2 FNYEAQ. The ends were cut back, 4 bases at V and 1 base at J, with 10 bases in the middle. The CDR3 nucleotides read TGTGCCAGCAGCTATTCCCTATTCCAAGAGACCCAGTACTTC. Translating gives CASSYSLFQETQYF.

This chain connects TRBV24-1 to TRBJ2-5; possible D gene TRBD2, 5 bases. The CDR3 spans 16 residues. V lost 0 bases, J lost 2 bases, and 12 bases lay in between. Germline CDR1 is KGHDR and CDR2 is SFDVKD. As DNA, the CDR3 is TGTGCCACCAGTGATTTGGCCGGGATGGGGCAAGAGACCCAGTACTTC. Translating gives CATSDLAGMGQETQYF.

V and J are TRBV3-1 (or the pseudogene TRBV3-2) and TRBJ1-2, with 10 positions matching TRBD1. This CDR3 comprises 15 residues. V lost 4 bases, J lost 7 bases, and 9 bases stayed unmatched. Germline V CDR1 and CDR2: LGHDT, YNNKEL (reference sequence). CDR3 coding DNA: TGTGCCAGCAGCCGTCCGGGACAGGGGATCGGTGGCTACACCTTC. It codes for CASSRPGQGIGGYTF.

This clone appeared a few times. The chain is built from TRBV3-1 (or the pseudogene TRBV3-2) and TRBJ2-6, with D maybe TRBD1 (6 bases). Trimming pared 2 bases from V and 3 bases from J, leaving 11 bases between. From germline, CDR1 is LGHDT and CDR2 YNNKEL (reference sequence). The CDR3 runs to 16 residues. The CDR3 loop is CASSQSRGGGANVLTF. DNA for the CDR3: TGTGCCAGCAGCCAATCCAGGGGCGGTGGGGCCAACGTCCTGACTTTC.

The chain uses TRBV5-6 and TRBJ2-1, with D perhaps matching TRBD2 (5 bases). Germline-derived CDR1 and CDR2 are SGHDT and YYEEEE. V was cut by 1 base and J by 2 bases, with 10 bases left in between. The CDR3 has 15 amino acids. In nucleotides, the CDR3 is TGTGCCAGCAGCTTGAGTAGGGAGCCCTACAATGAGCAGTTCTTC. Protein product: CASSLSREPYNEQFF.

This clone showed up just a few times. The chain couples TRBV7-3 to TRBJ2-5, with 8 bases matching TRBD2. After removal of 1 base from V and 4 bases from J, the junction contained 5 bases not matched to a gene. The CDR3 runs 15 residues. Germline V gives CDR1 SGHTA, CDR2 FQGTGA. CDR3: CASSLKAGGRETQYF. The CDR3 nucleotides are TGTGCCAGCAGCTTAAAGGCGGGGGGACGAGAGACCCAGTACTTC.

The CDR3 DNA reads TGTGCCAGCAGTGAGAGGCTAGCGGGTGGTTTGAACACCGGGGAGCTGTTTTTT. Protein product: CASSERLAGGLNTGELFF. The chain has TRBV6-1 and TRBJ2-2; 8 bases are a match to TRBD2. Trimming took 3 bases from V and 1 from J; bases not matched to a gene: 10. From germline, CDR1 is MNHNS and CDR2 SASEGT. CDR3 size: 18 residues.

The gene calls are TRBV7-2 and TRBJ1-1; D might be TRBD1 (5 bases). CDR3 length: 13 residues. Germline lookup yields CDR1 SGHTA and CDR2 FQGNSA. Trimming took 5 bases from V and 8 from J, leaving 15 bases between them. CDR3 region: CASSPRAGPEAFF. CDR3 nucleotides: TGTGCCAGCAGCCCCAGAGCGGGACCGGAAGCTTTCTTT.

The CDR3 DNA follows: TGTGCCAGCAGCGTAGGGGGGACAGGGGTACAGCCCCAGCATTTT. As protein: CASSVGGTGVQPQHF. The chain links TRBV9 to TRBJ1-5, with TRBD1 matching over 10 bases. V lost 0 bases and J lost 7; bases outside the gene matches: 4. The CDR3 extends over 15 amino acids. CDR1 is SGDLS and CDR2 is YYNGEE in the germline V gene.

The genes are TRBV19 and TRBJ2-1; 7 positions match TRBD2. Per germline, CDR1 LNHDA and CDR2 SQIVND (reference sequence). V lost 3 bases, J lost 1 base, and 6 bases stayed unmatched. The CDR3 runs to 16 residues. The CDR3, as DNA: TGTGCCAGTAGTATTTTCCCGGGGGGATCCTACAATGAGCAGTTCTTC. It is translated as CASSIFPGGSYNEQFF.

This clone came up once. V and J are TRBV4-1 and TRBJ1-2; TRBD1 agrees at 10 bases. V was clipped by 0 bases and J by 6 bases; unmatched bases: 4. The germline CDR1 and CDR2 sequences are MGHRA and YSYEKL. The CDR3 is 15 amino acids. Here the CDR3 reads CASSQEGQGLDGYTF. The DNA of the CDR3 is TGCGCCAGCAGCCAAGAGGGACAGGGGCTGGATGGCTACACCTTC.

The chain is built from TRBV2 and TRBJ2-1, with 13 positions matching TRBD2. Unmatched junction bases numbered 8, after V lost 7 bases and J lost 8 bases. The CDR3 runs to 15 residues. Germline lookup yields CDR1 SNHLY and CDR2 FYNNEI. DNA of the CDR3: TGTGCCAGCACCACCGGGACTAGCGGGAAGGATGAGCAGTTCTTC. This translates into CASTTGTSGKDEQFF.

This sequence joins TRBV19 and TRBJ1-2, with 7 nucleotides matching TRBD1. Germline V gives CDR1 LNHDA, CDR2 SQIVND (reference sequence). The J segment lost 0 bases and the V segment lost 4 bases, leaving 5 bases of the junction unmatched. The CDR3 is made up of 15 amino acids. In DNA form, the CDR3 reads TGTGCCAGTAGTACCGGACAGGTCGCTAACTATGGCTACACCTTC. This encodes CASSTGQVANYGYTF.

V is TRBV24-1 and J is TRBJ1-5; possibly TRBD1 for D (5 bases). Looked up from germline, CDR1 is KGHDR and CDR2 is SFDVKD. V gave up 10 bases and J gave up 1 base, with 13 bases separating them. The CDR3 loop spans 14 amino acids. The CDR3 region is CATASGGSNQPQHF. CDR3 in DNA: TGTGCCACGGCTTCCGGGGGAAGCAATCAGCCCCAGCATTTT.

The chain recombines TRBV30 with TRBJ2-1, with 7 bases fitting TRBD2. Germline V CDR1 and CDR2: GTSNPN, SVGIG (reference sequence). The CDR3 covers 15 residues. The V gene end was trimmed by 2 bases and the J gene end by 8 bases; junction bases not matched to a gene: 12. The CDR3 sequence: CAWSLGAGVADEQFF. CDR3 nucleotide sequence: TGTGCCTGGAGTCTCGGCGCGGGAGTGGCTGATGAGCAGTTCTTC.

The chain links TRBV15 to TRBJ1-5; D is unresolved. The V end was cut by 1 base, the J end by 9 bases, with 7 bases between. CDR1 is LNHNV and CDR2 is YYDKDF in the germline V gene (reference sequence). The CDR3 covers 12 residues. The chain's CDR3 is CATSRVGGPQHF. The CDR3 DNA reads TGTGCCACCAGCAGAGTGGGAGGGCCCCAGCATTTT.